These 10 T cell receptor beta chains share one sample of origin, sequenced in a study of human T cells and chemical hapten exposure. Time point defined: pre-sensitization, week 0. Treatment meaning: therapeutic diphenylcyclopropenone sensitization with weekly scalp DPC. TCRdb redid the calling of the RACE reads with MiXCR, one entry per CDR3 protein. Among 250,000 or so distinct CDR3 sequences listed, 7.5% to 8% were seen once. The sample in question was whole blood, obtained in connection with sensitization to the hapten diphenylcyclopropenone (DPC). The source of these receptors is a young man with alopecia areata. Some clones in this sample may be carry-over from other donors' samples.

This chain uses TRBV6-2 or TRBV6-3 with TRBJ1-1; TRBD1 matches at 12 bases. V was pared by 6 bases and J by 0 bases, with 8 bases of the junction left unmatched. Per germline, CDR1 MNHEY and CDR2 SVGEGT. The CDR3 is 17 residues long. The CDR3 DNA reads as TGTGCCAGCAGAGGGGACAGGGGGCGGAAGTTGAACACTGAAGCTTTCTTT. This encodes CASRGDRGRKLNTEAFF.

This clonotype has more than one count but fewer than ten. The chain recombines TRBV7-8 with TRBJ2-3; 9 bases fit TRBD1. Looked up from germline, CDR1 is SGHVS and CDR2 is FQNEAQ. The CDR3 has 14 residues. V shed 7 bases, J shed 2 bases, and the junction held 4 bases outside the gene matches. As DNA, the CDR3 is TGTGCCAGCAACACAGGGGGCGTCACAGATACGCAGTATTTT. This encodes CASNTGGVTDTQYF.

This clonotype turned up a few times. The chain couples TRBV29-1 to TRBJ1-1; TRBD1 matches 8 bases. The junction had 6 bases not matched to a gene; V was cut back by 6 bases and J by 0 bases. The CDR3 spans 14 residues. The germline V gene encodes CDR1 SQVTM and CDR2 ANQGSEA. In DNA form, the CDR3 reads TGCAGCGTCACCCCAGGGGGCATGAACACTGAAGCTTTCTTT. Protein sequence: CSVTPGGMNTEAFF.

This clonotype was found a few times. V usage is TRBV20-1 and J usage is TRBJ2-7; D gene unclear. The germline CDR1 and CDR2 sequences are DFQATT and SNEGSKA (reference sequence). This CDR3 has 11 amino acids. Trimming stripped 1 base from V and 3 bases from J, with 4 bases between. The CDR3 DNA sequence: TGCAGTGCTAGAGTTGTCTACGAGCAGTACTTC. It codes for CSARVVYEQYF.

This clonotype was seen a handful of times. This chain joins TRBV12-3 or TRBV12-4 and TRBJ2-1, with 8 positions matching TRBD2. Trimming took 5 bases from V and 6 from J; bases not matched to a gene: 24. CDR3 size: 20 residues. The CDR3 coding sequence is TGTGCCAGCAGTCATACGGACACGACTTACTTGGCGGGGGGAATCAATGAGCAGTTCTTC. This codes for CASSHTDTTYLAGGINEQFF.

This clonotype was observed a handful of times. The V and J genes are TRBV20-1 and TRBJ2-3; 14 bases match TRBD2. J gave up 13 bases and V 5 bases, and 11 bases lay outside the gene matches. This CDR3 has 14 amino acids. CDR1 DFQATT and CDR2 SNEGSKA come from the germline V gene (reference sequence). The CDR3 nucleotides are TGCAGTGCTTTCGCGGGACTAGCGGGGGAGAAAGAGTATTTT. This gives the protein CSAFAGLAGEKEYF.

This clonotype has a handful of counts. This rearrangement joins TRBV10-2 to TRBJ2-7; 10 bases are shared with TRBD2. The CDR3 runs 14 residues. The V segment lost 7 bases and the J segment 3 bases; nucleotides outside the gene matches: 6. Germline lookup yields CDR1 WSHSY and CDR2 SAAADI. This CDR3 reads CASTPTSGVYEQYV. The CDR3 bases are TGCGCCAGCACTCCAACTAGCGGGGTCTACGAGCAGTACGTC.

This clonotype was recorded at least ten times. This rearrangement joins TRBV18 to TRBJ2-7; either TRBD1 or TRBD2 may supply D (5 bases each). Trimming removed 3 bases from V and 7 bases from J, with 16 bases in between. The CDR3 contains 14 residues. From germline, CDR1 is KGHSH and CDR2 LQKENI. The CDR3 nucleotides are TGTGCCAGCTCACCTACGGGGACGGTTTGGGAGCAGTACGTC. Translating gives CASSPTGTVWEQYV.

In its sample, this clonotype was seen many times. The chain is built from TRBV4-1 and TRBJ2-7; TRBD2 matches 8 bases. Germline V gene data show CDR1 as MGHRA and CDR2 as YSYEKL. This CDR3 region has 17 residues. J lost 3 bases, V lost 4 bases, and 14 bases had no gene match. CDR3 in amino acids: CASSRLIRGGIGYEQYF. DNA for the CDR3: TGCGCCAGCAGCCGTCTTATTCGGGGGGGTATCGGCTACGAGCAGTACTTC.

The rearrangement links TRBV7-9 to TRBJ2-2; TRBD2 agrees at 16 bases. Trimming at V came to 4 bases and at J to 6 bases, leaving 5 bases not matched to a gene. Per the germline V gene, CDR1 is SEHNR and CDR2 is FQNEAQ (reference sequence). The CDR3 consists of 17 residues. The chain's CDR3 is CASSSGLAGGPAGELFF. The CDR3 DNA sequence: TGTGCCAGCAGCTCGGGACTAGCGGGGGGGCCCGCCGGGGAGCTGTTTTTT.